The rows below give T cell receptor beta chains drawn from one sample of a study of T cell responses to AZD1222 COVID-19 vaccine. The repertoire was sequenced with immunoSEQ multiplex PCR; TCRdb's copy has only in-frame clones and lacks some. The profile covers over 120,000 clones, with approximately 85% appearing a single time and over 7% taken by the ten largest. The sample consisted of peripheral blood, taken on day 0 of AZD1222 vaccination. The receptors shown here come from an adult in good health. Each CDR3 is given with its conserved first and last residue. A D gene is named only where the DNA matches it firmly. Clone size, where shown, is once, few, many, or a class for clones that have expanded.

>TRBD1|TRBJ1-4|-|TRBV7-8|15
CASSPTGASGEKLFF
TGTGCCAGCAGCCCTACAGGGGCGTCTGGGGAAAAACTGTTTTTT
>-|TRBJ1-2|once|TRBV19|14
CASSIANGAYGYTF
TGTGCCAGTAGTATAGCGAATGGTGCCTATGGCTACACCTTC
>-|TRBJ2-4|-|TRBV30|13
CAWSHPGGGIQYF
TGTGCCTGGAGTCACCCTGGGGGCGGCATTCAGTACTTC
>-|TRBJ2-3|-|TRBV3-1/TRBV3-2|12
CASSPRRDTQYF
TGTGCCAGCAGCCCGCGCCGGGATACGCAGTATTTT
>-|TRBJ1-2|-|TRBV3-1/TRBV3-2|11
CASSQEGGYTF
TGTGCCAGCAGCCAAGAGGGTGGCTACACCTTC
>TRBD1|TRBJ1-4|few|TRBV29-1|18
CSAALGVGTGRRREKLFF
TGCAGCGCCGCCTTGGGGGTCGGGACAGGGAGGAGGAGGGAAAAACTGTTTTTT
>TRBD2|TRBJ2-2|-|TRBV28|17
CASSPTPLAGGFGELFF
TGTGCCAGCAGTCCCACCCCTTTGGCGGGGGGCTTCGGGGAGCTGTTTTTT
>TRBD1|TRBJ1-6|-|TRBV30|13
CAWAGTGNSPLHF
TGTGCCTGGGCCGGGACAGGGAATTCACCCCTCCACTTT
>-|TRBJ1-5|few|TRBV28|13
CASGKGFYQPQHF
TGTGCCAGCGGGAAAGGTTTTTATCAGCCCCAGCATTTT
>-|TRBJ1-3|-|TRBV7-9|14
CASSLVGLGNTIYF
TGTGCCAGCAGCTTAGTGGGGCTTGGAAACACCATATATTTT
>-|TRBJ2-5|-|TRBV19|13
CASSPGGPVGEYF
TGTGCCAGTAGTCCCGGAGGGCCGGTAGGGGAGTACTTC
>TRBD1|TRBJ1-5|-|TRBV4-2|15
CASKTTGRGNQPQHF
TGTGCCAGCAAGACGACAGGGAGGGGCAATCAGCCCCAGCATTTT
>TRBD2|TRBJ2-1|few|TRBV3-1/TRBV3-2|16
CASSHPPGLAANEQFF
TGTGCCAGCAGCCACCCCCCCGGACTAGCGGCTAATGAGCAGTTCTTC
>-|TRBJ2-7|-|TRBV12-3/TRBV12-4|12
CASSLYRDEQYF
TGTGCCAGCAGTTTATATCGGGACGAGCAGTACTTC
>-|TRBJ2-1|-|TRBV6-4|16
CASSADPGVLYNEQFF
TGTGCCAGCAGTGCGGACCCGGGGGTACTATACAATGAGCAGTTCTTC
>TRBD1|TRBJ2-5|-|TRBV19|15
CASRAGTGGRETQYF
TGTGCCAGTAGAGCCGGGACAGGGGGCCGGGAGACCCAGTACTTC
>-|TRBJ2-7|-|TRBV5-4|14
CASSLEVSSYEQYF
TGTGCCAGCAGCTTGGAAGTGAGCTCCTACGAGCAGTACTTC
>-|TRBJ1-5|-|TRBV28|13
CASSEGGNQPQHF
TGTGCCAGCAGTGAGGGTGGCAATCAGCCCCAGCATTTT
>TRBD2|TRBJ2-7|-|TRBV2|16
CASSAGTSGRGYEQYF
TGTGCCAGCAGTGCCGGGACTAGCGGGAGGGGCTACGAGCAGTACTTC
>-|TRBJ2-7|-|TRBV27|15
CASRGGGTFTYEQYF
TGTGCCAGCAGAGGTGGGGGGACATTTACCTACGAGCAGTACTTC
>-|TRBJ1-1|-|TRBV30|10
CAVRVTEAFF
TGTGCCGTGAGGGTTACTGAAGCTTTCTTT
>TRBD2|TRBJ2-7|-|TRBV15|15
CATSRVGLAAYEQYF
TGTGCCACCAGCAGAGTGGGACTAGCGGCTTACGAGCAGTACTTC
>-|TRBJ2-7|-|TRBV7-8|16
CASSLGPNGTPYEQYF
TGTGCCAGCAGCTTAGGTCCCAACGGGACCCCTTACGAGCAGTACTTC
>-|TRBJ2-3|-|TRBV3-1/TRBV3-2|17
CASSRLIPPRNTDTQYF
TGTGCCAGCAGCCGCCTCATACCCCCCAGAAACACAGATACGCAGTATTTT
>-|TRBJ1-4|-|TRBV28|14
CASTLGGRAEKLFF
TGTGCCAGCACCCTAGGCGGGAGGGCTGAAAAACTGTTTTTT
>TRBD2|TRBJ2-7|-|TRBV7-9|14
CASSPRGTSGEQYF
TGTGCCAGCAGCCCGAGGGGGACTAGCGGCGAGCAGTACTTC
>-|TRBJ2-6|-|TRBV19|13
CASKNSGANVLTF
TGTGCCAGTAAAAACTCTGGGGCCAACGTCCTGACTTTC
>TRBD2|TRBJ2-1|-|TRBV5-1|13
CASSPGLAEEQFF
TGCGCCAGCAGCCCGGGACTAGCTGAGGAGCAGTTCTTC
>-|TRBJ1-6|-|TRBV11-3|13
CASSLGVDSPLHF
TGTGCCAGCAGCTTAGGGGTGGATTCACCCCTCCACTTT
>-|TRBJ1-6|-|TRBV5-5|15
CASSRNLPGNSPLHF
TGTGCCAGCAGCCGGAACCTGCCGGGTAATTCACCCCTCCACTTT
>TRBD2|TRBJ2-5|-|TRBV14|14
CASSPVAGGETQYF
TGTGCCAGCAGCCCTGTCGCCGGGGGGGAGACCCAGTACTTC
>-|TRBJ2-1|-|TRBV28|15
CASSLYGRTWDEQFF
TGTGCCAGCAGTTTATACGGACGAACGTGGGATGAGCAGTTCTTC
>-|TRBJ2-7|-|TRBV11-2|12
CASYHEGYEQYF
TGTGCCAGCTACCACGAGGGATACGAGCAGTACTTC
>TRBD1|TRBJ1-6|-|TRBV5-1|15
CASSLRDRLTSPLHF
TGCGCCAGCAGCTTGAGGGACAGGCTGACCTCACCCCTCCACTTT
>-|TRBJ2-7|few|TRBV2|13
CASSIGSFGEQYF
TGTGCCAGCAGTATAGGTAGTTTCGGCGAGCAGTACTTC
>TRBD1|TRBJ2-2|-|TRBV6-5|15
CASLRTGEWAGELFF
TGTGCCAGCCTAAGGACAGGGGAGTGGGCCGGGGAGCTGTTTTTT
>-|TRBJ2-3|-|TRBV9|15
CASSPGSLETDTQYF
TGTGCCAGCAGCCCGGGATCTTTGGAGACAGATACGCAGTATTTT
>-|TRBJ1-2|once|TRBV20-1|11
CSAKAGVGYTF
TGCAGTGCCAAAGCAGGGGTTGGCTACACCTTC
>-|TRBJ2-3|-|TRBV7-8|15
CASSLGGLGADTQYF
TGTGCCAGCAGCTTAGGGGGACTCGGGGCAGATACGCAGTATTTT
>-|TRBJ1-5|-|TRBV12-3/TRBV12-4|13
CASSFDGFQPQHF
TGTGCCAGCAGTTTCGATGGATTTCAGCCCCAGCATTTT
>-|TRBJ1-1|-|TRBV6-5|15
CASKDSPLVNTEAFF
TGTGCCAGCAAGGACAGCCCCTTGGTGAACACTGAAGCTTTCTTT
>-|TRBJ2-2|-|TRBV6-6|16
CASSRGTTANTGELFF
TGTGCCAGCAGCCGGGGGACAACCGCGAACACCGGGGAGCTGTTTTTT
>TRBD1|TRBJ1-2|-|TRBV20-1|11
CSARDRVGYTF
TGCAGTGCGAGAGACAGGGTTGGCTACACCTTC
>-|TRBJ1-1|few|TRBV27|14
CASSLSLGIAEAFF
TGTGCCAGCAGTTTATCGCTAGGGATCGCTGAAGCTTTCTTT
>-|TRBJ2-2|-|TRBV4-1|15
CASSSGRANTGELFF
TGCGCCAGCAGCTCGGGACGGGCGAACACCGGGGAGCTGTTTTTT
>-|TRBJ1-2|-|TRBV15|15
CATSRDFTGAYGYTF
TGTGCCACCAGCAGAGATTTCACGGGGGCATATGGCTACACCTTC
>TRBD2|TRBJ2-3|-|TRBV14|15
CASSRKRGTTDTQYF
TGTGCCAGCAGCCGGAAGCGGGGAACCACAGATACGCAGTATTTT
>-|TRBJ2-3|-|TRBV5-1|15
CASSLWTRDTDTQYF
TGCGCCAGCAGCCTATGGACACGAGACACAGATACGCAGTATTTT
>-|TRBJ2-2|-|TRBV19|15
CASEPGAEYTGELFF
TGTGCCAGTGAACCCGGGGCTGAATACACCGGGGAGCTGTTTTTT
>TRBD1|TRBJ1-1|-|TRBV6-5|13
CASSRQGSTEAFF
TGTGCCAGCAGTCGACAGGGAAGCACTGAAGCTTTCTTT
>-|TRBJ1-3|-|TRBV6-5|13
CASAPSFVNTIYF
TGTGCCAGCGCTCCTTCTTTCGTGAACACCATATATTTT
>-|TRBJ2-1|once|TRBV10-2|13
CASSEVQGNEQFF
TGCGCCAGCAGTGAGGTACAGGGTAATGAGCAGTTCTTC
>-|TRBJ2-6|few|TRBV2|14
CASSEESGANVLTF
TGTGCCAGCAGTGAAGAATCCGGGGCCAACGTCCTGACTTTC
>-|TRBJ2-3|few|TRBV10-3|16
CAISESGGLSTDTQYF
TGTGCCATCAGTGAGTCGGGCGGGTTAAGCACAGATACGCAGTATTTT
>TRBD1|TRBJ2-1|-|TRBV19|15
CASSTSGQGWNEQFF
TGTGCCAGTAGTACTTCGGGACAGGGGTGGAATGAGCAGTTCTTC
>-|TRBJ2-1|-|TRBV7-9|14
CAGSRPPFYNEQFF
TGTGCCGGCTCTCGACCCCCCTTCTACAATGAGCAGTTCTTC
>TRBD1|TRBJ1-4|once|TRBV3-1/TRBV3-2|16
CASSQEGRGRDEKLFF
TGTGCCAGCAGCCAAGAAGGAAGGGGGCGAGATGAAAAACTGTTTTTT
>-|TRBJ1-2|-|TRBV28|14
CASSLSQGIYGYTF
TGTGCCAGCAGTTTAAGCCAGGGGATCTATGGCTACACCTTC
>-|TRBJ1-6|-|TRBV5-1|14
CASREQGENSPLHF
TGCGCCAGCAGAGAACAGGGTGAGAACTCACCCCTCCACTTT